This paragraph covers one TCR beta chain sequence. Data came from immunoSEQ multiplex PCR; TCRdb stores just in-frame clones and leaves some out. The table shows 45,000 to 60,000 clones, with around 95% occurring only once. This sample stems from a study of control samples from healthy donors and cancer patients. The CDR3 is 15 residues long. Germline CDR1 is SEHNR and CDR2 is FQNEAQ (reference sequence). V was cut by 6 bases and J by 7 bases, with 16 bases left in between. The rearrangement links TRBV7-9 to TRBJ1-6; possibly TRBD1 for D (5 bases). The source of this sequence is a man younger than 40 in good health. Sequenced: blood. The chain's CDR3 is CASSLTGTVNSPLHF. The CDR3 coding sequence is TGTGCCAGCAGTCTCACCGGGACGGTCAATTCACCCCTCCACTTT.